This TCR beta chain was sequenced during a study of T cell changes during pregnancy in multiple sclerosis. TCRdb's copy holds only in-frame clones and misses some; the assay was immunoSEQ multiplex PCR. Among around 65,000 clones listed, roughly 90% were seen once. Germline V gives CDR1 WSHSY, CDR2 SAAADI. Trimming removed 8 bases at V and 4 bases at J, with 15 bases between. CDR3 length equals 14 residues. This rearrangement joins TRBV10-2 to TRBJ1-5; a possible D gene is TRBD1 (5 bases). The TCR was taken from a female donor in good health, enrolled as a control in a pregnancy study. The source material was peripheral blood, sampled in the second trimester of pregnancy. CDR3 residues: CASAAVAGNQPQHF. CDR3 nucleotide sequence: TGCGCCAGCGCTGCAGTGGCAGGGAATCAGCCCCAGCATTTT.